The T cell receptor (beta chain) under discussion was sequenced for a study of blood T cell repertoires in COVID-19. Across the study: The origin of the acute and convalescent COVID-19 samples was the United States, Italy and Spain. T cells, B-cell-depleted T cells, or PBMCs supplied cDNA or gDNA.

One Seattle source followed patients from active infection through their disease course. Original data processing: Scientists estimated how many nucleated cells there were by amplifying reference gene primers. Profiling relied on immunoSEQ multiplex PCR, and the TCRdb table lists in-frame clones only, not all of them. V and J calls and clone size are as listed in that table; D and trimming were resolved from the DNA. The repertoire has 150,000 to 250,000 clones, about four fifths of them found once; the top ten carry almost 6%. The trim removed 5 bases at V and 6 bases at J, leaving 12 bases unmatched. The CDR3 is 15 amino acids. Germline V CDR1 and CDR2: SGHTA, FQGNSA.

Sequencing was performed on peripheral blood. V is TRBV7-2 and J is TRBJ1-2; 7 nucleotides agree with TRBD1. The source of this sequence is a woman aged 40 to 49 with COVID-19, enrolled during active disease. The CDR3, as DNA: TGTGCCAGCAGCACCAGCCTGGACAGGAAAGATGGCTACACCTTC. Amino acid sequence: CASSTSLDRKDGYTF.